This TCR beta chain was retrieved from a study of shared clonotypes between healthy human individuals. Assay used: immunoSEQ multiplex PCR; TCRdb lists only in-frame clones, some missing. The sample yields about 2.3 million clones, around 93% seen once. The CDR3 totals 19 residues. After removal of 1 base from V and 5 bases from J, the junction contained 13 bases not matched to a gene. Looked up from germline, CDR1 is LNHNV and CDR2 is YYDKDF (reference sequence). Material for sequencing was naive CD4+ T cells from PBMCs. The subset: CD45RA+ positively selected. This clonotype was sampled from a young man in good health. Some clones in this sample may be carry-over from other donors' samples. The chain employs TRBV15 and TRBJ2-5; 13 bases are shared with TRBD2. The CDR3 sequence: CATSRGRTSGSSSGETQYF. The CDR3 DNA reads as TGTGCCACCAGCAGAGGAAGGACTAGCGGGAGTTCGAGTGGGGAGACCCAGTACTTC. Filled out from reference TRBV15 and TRBJ2-5, the complete variable domain reads DAMVIQNPRYQVTQFGKPVTLSCSQTLNHNVMYWYQQKSSQAPKLLFHYYDKDFNNEADTPDNFQSRRPNTSFCFLDIRSPGLGDTAMYLCATSRGRTSGSSSGETQYFGPGTRLLVL.